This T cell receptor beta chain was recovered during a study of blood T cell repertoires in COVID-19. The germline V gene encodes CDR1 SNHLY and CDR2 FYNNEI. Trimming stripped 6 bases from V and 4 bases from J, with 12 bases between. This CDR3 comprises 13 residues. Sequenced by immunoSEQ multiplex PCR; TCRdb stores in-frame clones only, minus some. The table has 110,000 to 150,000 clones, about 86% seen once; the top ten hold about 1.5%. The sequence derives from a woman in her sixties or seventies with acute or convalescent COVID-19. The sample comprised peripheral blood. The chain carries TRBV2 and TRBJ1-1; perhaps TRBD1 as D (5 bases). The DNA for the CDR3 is TGTGCCAGCAGCCACGGGAGGGGCACTGAAGCTTTCTTT. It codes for CASSHGRGTEAFF.